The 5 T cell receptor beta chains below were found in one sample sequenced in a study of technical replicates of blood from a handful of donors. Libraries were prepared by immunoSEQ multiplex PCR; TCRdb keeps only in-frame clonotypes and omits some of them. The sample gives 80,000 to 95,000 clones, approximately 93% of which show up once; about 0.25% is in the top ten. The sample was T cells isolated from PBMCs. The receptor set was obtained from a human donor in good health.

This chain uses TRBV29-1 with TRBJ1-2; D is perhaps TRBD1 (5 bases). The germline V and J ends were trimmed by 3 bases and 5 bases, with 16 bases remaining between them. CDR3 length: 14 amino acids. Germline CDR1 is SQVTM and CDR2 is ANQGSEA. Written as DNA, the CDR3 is TGCAGCGTTGAGCTCAGGGCCTCGCGGTATGGCTACACCTTC. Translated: CSVELRASRYGYTF. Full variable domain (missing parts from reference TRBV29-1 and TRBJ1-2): SAVISQKPSRDICQRGTSLTIQCQVDSQVTMMFWYRQQPGQSLTLIATANQGSEATYESGFVIDKFPISRPNLTFSTLTVSNMSPEDSSIYLCSVELRASRYGYTFGSGTRLTVV.

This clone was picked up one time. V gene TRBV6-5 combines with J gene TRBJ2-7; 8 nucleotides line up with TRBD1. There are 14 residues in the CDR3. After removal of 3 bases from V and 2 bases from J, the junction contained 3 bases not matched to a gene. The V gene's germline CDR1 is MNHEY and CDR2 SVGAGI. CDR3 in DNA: TGTGCCAGCAGTTATGGGACAGGTCCCTACGAGCAGTACTTC. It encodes CASSYGTGPYEQYF.

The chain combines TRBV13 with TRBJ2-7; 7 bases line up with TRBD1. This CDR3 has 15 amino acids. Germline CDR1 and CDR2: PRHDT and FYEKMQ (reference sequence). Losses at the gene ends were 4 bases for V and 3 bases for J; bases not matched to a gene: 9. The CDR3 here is CASSSKGPGGYEQYF. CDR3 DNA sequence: TGTGCCAGCAGCTCGAAGGGGCCAGGGGGCTACGAGCAGTACTTC.

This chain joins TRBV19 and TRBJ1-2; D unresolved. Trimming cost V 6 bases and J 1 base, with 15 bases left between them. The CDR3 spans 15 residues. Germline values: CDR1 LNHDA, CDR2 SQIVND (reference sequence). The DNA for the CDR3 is TGTGCCAGTAGGTTTGGAGGTGAACGTAACTATGGCTACACCTTC. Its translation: CASRFGGERNYGYTF. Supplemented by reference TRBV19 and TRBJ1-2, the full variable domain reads DGGITQSPKYLFRKEGQNVTLSCEQNLNHDAMYWYRQDPGQGLRLIYYSQIVNDFQKGDIAEGYSVSREKKESFPLTVTSAQKNPTAFYLCASRFGGERNYGYTFGSGTRLTVV.

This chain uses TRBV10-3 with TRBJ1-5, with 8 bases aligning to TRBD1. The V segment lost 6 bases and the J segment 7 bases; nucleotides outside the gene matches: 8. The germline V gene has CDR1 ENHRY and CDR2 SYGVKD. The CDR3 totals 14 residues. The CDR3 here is CAIRGQGEGQPQHF. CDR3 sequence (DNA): TGTGCCATCAGAGGACAGGGCGAAGGCCAGCCCCAGCATTTT.